The T cell receptor (beta chain) under discussion was sequenced for a study of cytotoxic CD8 clonotypes in ibrutinib-treated CLL. Study context: The cohort had over ten relapsed/refractory and around 14 treatment-naive patients, fewer than 18 IGHV unmutated.

The CDR3 is made up of 17 amino acids. The V segment lost 9 bases and the J segment 2 bases; nucleotides outside the gene matches: 14. Germline CDR1 and CDR2: SNHLY and FYNNEI. Sequencing used immunoSEQ multiplex PCR; TCRdb keeps in-frame clones, though not all of them. The data hold 200,000 to 250,000 clones, with 79% observed a single time. The TCR originated in a human donor with chronic lymphocytic leukemia. The starting material was PBMCs, obtained after 12 months of ibrutinib treatment. V and J are TRBV2 and TRBJ1-1; 11 nucleotides line up with TRBD1. The CDR3 coding sequence is TGTGCCAGTGGTGGACAGGGGGCGCATCTACCCAACACTGAAGCTTTCTTT. Its protein product is CASGGQGAHLPNTEAFF.